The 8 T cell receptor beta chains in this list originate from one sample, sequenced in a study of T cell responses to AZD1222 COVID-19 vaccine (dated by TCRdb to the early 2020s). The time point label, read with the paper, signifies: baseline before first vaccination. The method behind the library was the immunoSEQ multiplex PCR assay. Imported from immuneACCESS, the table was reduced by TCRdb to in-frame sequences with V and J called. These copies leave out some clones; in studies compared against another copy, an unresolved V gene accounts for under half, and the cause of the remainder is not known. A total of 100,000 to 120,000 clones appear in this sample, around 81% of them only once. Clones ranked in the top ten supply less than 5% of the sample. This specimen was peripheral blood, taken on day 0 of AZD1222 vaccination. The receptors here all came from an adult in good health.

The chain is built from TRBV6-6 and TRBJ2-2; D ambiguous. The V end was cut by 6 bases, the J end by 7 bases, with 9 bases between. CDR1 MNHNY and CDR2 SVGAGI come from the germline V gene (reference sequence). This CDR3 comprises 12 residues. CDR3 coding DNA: TGTGCCAGCAGCTATACACGCGGGGAGCTGTTTTTT. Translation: CASSYTRGELFF.

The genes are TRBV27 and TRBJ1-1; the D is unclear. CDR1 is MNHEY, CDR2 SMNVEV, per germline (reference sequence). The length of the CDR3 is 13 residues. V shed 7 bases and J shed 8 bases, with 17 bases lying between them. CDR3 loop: CASKGLGLIEAFF. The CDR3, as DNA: TGTGCCAGCAAAGGTTTAGGGTTAATCGAAGCTTTCTTT.

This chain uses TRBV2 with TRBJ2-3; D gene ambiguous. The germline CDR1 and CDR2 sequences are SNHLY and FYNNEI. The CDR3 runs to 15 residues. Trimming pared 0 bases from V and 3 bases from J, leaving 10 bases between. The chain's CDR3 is CASSEALSKTDTQYF. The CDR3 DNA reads TGTGCCAGCAGTGAAGCCCTTAGCAAGACAGATACGCAGTATTTT.

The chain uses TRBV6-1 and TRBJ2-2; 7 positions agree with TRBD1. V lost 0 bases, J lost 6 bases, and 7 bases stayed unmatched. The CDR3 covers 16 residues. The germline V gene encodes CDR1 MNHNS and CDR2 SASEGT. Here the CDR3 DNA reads TGTGCCAGCAGTGAAGCGTTAGGGGGCTACCCCGGGGAGCTGTTTTTT. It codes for CASSEALGGYPGELFF.

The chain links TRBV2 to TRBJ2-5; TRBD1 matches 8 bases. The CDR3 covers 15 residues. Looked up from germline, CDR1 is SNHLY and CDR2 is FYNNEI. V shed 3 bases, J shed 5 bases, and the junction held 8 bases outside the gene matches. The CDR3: CASSDRTGFGETQYF. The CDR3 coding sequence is TGTGCCAGCAGTGACCGGACAGGGTTCGGGGAGACCCAGTACTTC.

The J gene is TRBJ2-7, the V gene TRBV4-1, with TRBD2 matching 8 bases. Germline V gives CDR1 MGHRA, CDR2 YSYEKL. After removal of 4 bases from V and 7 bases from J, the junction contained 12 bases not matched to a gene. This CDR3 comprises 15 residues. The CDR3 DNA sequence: TGCGCCAGCAGCCTGGTAGCGGGATTCCCGGGAGAGCAGTACTTC. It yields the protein CASSLVAGFPGEQYF.

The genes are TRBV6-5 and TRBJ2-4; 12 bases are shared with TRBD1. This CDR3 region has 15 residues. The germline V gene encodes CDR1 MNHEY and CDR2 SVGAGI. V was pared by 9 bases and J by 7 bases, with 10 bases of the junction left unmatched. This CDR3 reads CASQKPGTGGNIQYF. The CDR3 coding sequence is TGTGCCAGTCAAAAACCCGGGACAGGGGGCAACATTCAGTACTTC.

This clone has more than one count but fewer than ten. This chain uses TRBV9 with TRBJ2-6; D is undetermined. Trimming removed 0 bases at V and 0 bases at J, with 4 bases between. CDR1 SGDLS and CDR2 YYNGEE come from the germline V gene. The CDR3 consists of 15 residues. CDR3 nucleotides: TGTGCCAGCAGCGTAGCACTCTCTGGGGCCAACGTCCTGACTTTC. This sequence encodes CASSVALSGANVLTF.